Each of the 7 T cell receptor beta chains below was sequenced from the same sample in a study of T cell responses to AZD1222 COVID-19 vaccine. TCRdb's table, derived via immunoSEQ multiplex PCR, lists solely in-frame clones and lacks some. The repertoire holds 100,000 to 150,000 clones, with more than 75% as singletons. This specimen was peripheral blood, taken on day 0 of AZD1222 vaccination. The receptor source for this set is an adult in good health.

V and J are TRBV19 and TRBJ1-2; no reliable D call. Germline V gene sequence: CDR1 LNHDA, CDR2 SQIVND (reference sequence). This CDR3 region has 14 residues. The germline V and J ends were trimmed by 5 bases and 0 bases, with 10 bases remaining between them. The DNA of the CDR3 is TGTGCCAGTAGTTGGGGTCTAGCTAACTATGGCTACACCTTC. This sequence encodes CASSWGLANYGYTF.

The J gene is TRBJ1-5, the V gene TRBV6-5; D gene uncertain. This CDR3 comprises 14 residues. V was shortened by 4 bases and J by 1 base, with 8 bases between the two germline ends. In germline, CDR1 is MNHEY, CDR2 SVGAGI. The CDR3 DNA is TGTGCCAGCAGTTTAAGGGAGAGCAATCAGCCCCAGCATTTT. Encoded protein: CASSLRESNQPQHF.

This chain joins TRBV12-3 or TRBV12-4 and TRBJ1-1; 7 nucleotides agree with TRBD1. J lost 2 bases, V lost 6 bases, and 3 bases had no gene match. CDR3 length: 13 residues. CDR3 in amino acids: CASRGQFNTEAFF. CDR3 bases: TGTGCCAGCAGGGGACAGTTCAACACTGAAGCTTTCTTT.

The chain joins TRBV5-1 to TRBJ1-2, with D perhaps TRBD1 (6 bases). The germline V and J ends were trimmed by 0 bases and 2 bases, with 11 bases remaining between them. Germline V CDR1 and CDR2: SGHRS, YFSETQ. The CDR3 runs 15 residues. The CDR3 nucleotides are TGCGCCAGCAGCTTGGTGGCAGGGGCCAACTATGGCTACACCTTC. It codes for CASSLVAGANYGYTF.

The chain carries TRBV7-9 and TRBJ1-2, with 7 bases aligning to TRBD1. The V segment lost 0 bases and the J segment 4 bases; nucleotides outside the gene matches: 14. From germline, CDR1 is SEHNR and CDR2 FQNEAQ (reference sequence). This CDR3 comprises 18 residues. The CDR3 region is CASSLAGRGRDLGYGYTF. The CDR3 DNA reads TGTGCCAGCAGCTTAGCCGGGAGGGGGCGCGATCTCGGCTATGGCTACACCTTC.

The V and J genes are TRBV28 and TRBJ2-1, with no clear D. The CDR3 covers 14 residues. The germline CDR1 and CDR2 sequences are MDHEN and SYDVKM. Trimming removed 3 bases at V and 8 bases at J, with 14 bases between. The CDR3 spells CASSLWPFVDEQFF. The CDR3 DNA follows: TGTGCCAGCAGTTTGTGGCCTTTCGTGGATGAGCAGTTCTTC.

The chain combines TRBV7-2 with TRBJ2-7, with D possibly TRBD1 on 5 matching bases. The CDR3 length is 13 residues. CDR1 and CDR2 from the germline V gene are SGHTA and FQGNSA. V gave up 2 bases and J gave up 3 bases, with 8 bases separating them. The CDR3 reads CASSLQTDYEQYF. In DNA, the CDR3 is TGTGCCAGCAGCTTACAGACAGACTACGAGCAGTACTTC.